These 24 T cell receptor beta chains came from one sample sequenced in a study of cytomegalovirus exposure and HLA in healthy donors. The PCR made use of 60 Vbeta and 13 Jbeta primers. The table came from immunoSEQ multiplex PCR; TCRdb's copy has only in-frame clones and leaves some out. The sample consists of fewer than 200,000 clones, 9.5% of them appearing once. The specimen sequenced was PBMCs. The receptors originated from a woman in her 30s in good health and CMV-seropositive.

The rearrangement uses TRBV6-5 and TRBJ2-4; 12 bases fit TRBD2. This CDR3 has 15 amino acids. The J segment lost 6 bases and the V segment lost 4 bases, leaving 4 bases of the junction unmatched. Germline-derived CDR1 and CDR2 are MNHEY and SVGAGI. CDR3 in DNA: TGTGCCAGCAGTTCCGCGACTAGCGGGAGAAACATTCAGTACTTC. Its protein is CASSSATSGRNIQYF.

V is TRBV13 and J is TRBJ2-3; 12 bases line up with TRBD2. CDR1 and CDR2 from the germline V gene are PRHDT and FYEKMQ (reference sequence). The CDR3 sequence is 16 residues long. V was pared by 6 bases and J by 2 bases, with 6 bases of the junction left unmatched. The CDR3 bases are TGTGCCAGCAGAGAAGGACTAGCGGGGTTCACAGATACGCAGTATTTT. Amino acid sequence: CASREGLAGFTDTQYF. Full variable domain (outside the CDR3, taken from reference TRBV13 and TRBJ2-3): AAGVIQSPRHLIKEKRETATLKCYPIPRHDTVYWYQQGPGQDPQFLISFYEKMQSDKGSIPDRFSAQQFSDYHSELNMSSLELGDSALYFCASREGLAGFTDTQYFGPGTRLTVL.

V gene TRBV5-1 combines with J gene TRBJ2-1; D is unclear. Germline loops: CDR1 SGHRS, CDR2 YFSETQ. The CDR3 consists of 13 residues. Trimming left V 1 base short and J 12 bases short, with 14 bases between. Written as DNA, the CDR3 is TGCGCCAGCAGCTTGAGCGTAAGCTCCGGGCAGTTCTTC. Protein sequence: CASSLSVSSGQFF.

Ten or more counts support this clone. The J gene is TRBJ2-3, the V gene TRBV2; the D gene is possibly TRBD2 (6 bases). There are 13 residues in the CDR3. Germline lookup yields CDR1 SNHLY and CDR2 FYNNEI. Trimming pared 9 bases from V and 4 bases from J, leaving 14 bases between. CDR3 region: CARDREPADTQYF. In DNA, the CDR3 is TGTGCCAGAGACCGGGAGCCAGCAGATACGCAGTATTTT.

To note about this clone: Other DNA sequences in this sample translate to the same CDR3. The chain links TRBV30 to TRBJ1-6, with TRBD1 identical over 10 bases. This CDR3 spans 14 amino acids. Trimming cost V 7 bases and J 7 bases; bases outside gene matches: 7. CDR1 GTSNPN and CDR2 SVGIG come from the germline V gene (reference sequence). CDR3 sequence (DNA): TGTGCCTCCGGACAGGGACAGGGGAATTCACCCCTCCACTTT. The encoded protein is CASGQGQGNSPLHF.

J is TRBJ1-2 and V is TRBV6-4; a weak D match, TRBD1 (6 bases). The CDR3 consists of 16 residues. The germline CDR1 and CDR2 sequences are MRHNA and SNTAGT. Trimming pared 2 bases from V and 4 bases from J, leaving 17 bases between. The CDR3 sequence: CASSDRGFEPSYGYTF. Here the CDR3 DNA reads TGTGCCAGCAGTGACAGGGGGTTTGAGCCCAGCTATGGCTACACCTTC.

The chain employs TRBV23-1 and TRBJ2-7; tentatively, D is TRBD1 (6 bases). TRBV23-1 is annotated as an ORF whose role is uncertain. The CDR3 spans 15 residues. Trimming removed 6 bases from V and 0 bases from J, with 15 bases in between. The CDR3 loop reads CASSPTGLTSYEQYF. DNA for the CDR3: TGCGCCAGCAGCCCAACAGGGCTGACCTCCTACGAGCAGTACTTC.

This clone has just a few counts. V is TRBV5-1 and J is TRBJ2-3; TRBD1 matches at 7 bases. The CDR3 contains 17 residues. V shed 5 bases, J shed 4 bases, and the junction held 16 bases outside the gene matches. Germline-derived CDR1 and CDR2 are SGHRS and YFSETQ. CDR3 sequence reads: CASSMGDRQGYADTQYF. DNA of the CDR3: TGCGCCAGCAGTATGGGAGACAGACAGGGTTATGCAGATACGCAGTATTTT.

This clone was seen a handful of times. The junction and the germline gene differ at one end; a read error may be behind it. The chain carries TRBV29-1 and TRBJ2-3; D ambiguous. The CDR3 totals 13 residues. The germline CDR1 and CDR2 sequences are SQVTM and ANQGSEA. CDR3 sequence (DNA): TGCAGCGTTACAGTAATGAGCACAGATACGCAGTGTTTT. It codes for CSVTVMSTDTQCF.

V gene TRBV5-1 combines with J gene TRBJ1-3; D might be TRBD1 (5 bases). The V end was cut by 2 bases, the J end by 4 bases, with 19 bases between. Per the germline V gene, CDR1 is SGHRS and CDR2 is YFSETQ. CDR3 length: 17 residues. CDR3 region: CASSFIGQAARGNTIYF. For the CDR3, the DNA is TGCGCCAGCAGCTTCATAGGACAAGCCGCGAGGGGAAACACCATATATTTT.

The rearrangement joins TRBV23-1 to TRBJ1-4; D possibly corresponds to TRBD1 (6 bases). TRBV23-1 is sorted into the ORF group, with uncertain function. Trimming stripped 2 bases from V and 0 bases from J, with 13 bases between. This CDR3 has 17 amino acids. In DNA, the CDR3 is TGCGCCAGCAGTCAACCGAGGAACAGGGCAACTAATGAAAAACTGTTTTTT. The encoded protein is CASSQPRNRATNEKLFF.

There are a few counts of this clone. V is TRBV5-1 and J is TRBJ2-7; 9 positions match TRBD1. The V gene's germline CDR1 is SGHRS and CDR2 YFSETQ. The CDR3 consists of 16 residues. V dropped 2 bases and J dropped 1; count of bases not matched to a gene: 7. CDR3 region: CASSFTGGASSYEQYF. The CDR3 DNA follows: TGCGCCAGCAGCTTCACAGGGGGCGCAAGTTCCTACGAGCAGTACTTC.

The V gene is TRBV30, the J gene TRBJ1-2; D is perhaps TRBD1 (5 bases). V lost 5 bases, J lost 1 base, and 11 bases lay in between. The CDR3 spans 13 residues. Germline CDR1 and CDR2: GTSNPN and SVGIG (reference sequence). CDR3 nucleotides: TGTGCCTGGGCCAGGGTGTTTAACTATGGCTACACCTTC. This codes for CAWARVFNYGYTF.

This clone showed up many times. This sequence joins TRBV2 and TRBJ2-1; 9 positions agree with TRBD2. V dropped 6 bases and J dropped 4; count of bases not matched to a gene: 7. Per germline, CDR1 SNHLY and CDR2 FYNNEI. The CDR3 is made up of 15 amino acids. The CDR3, as DNA: TGTGCCAGCAGAGAGACTAGCGGAGCATACAATGAGCAGTTCTTC. This codes for CASRETSGAYNEQFF.

This clone was detected only a few times. The V gene is TRBV7-2, the J gene TRBJ2-1; maybe TRBD2 (6 bases). The germline gives CDR1 SGHTA, CDR2 FQGNSA. This CDR3 has 15 residues. V lost 3 bases and J 3 bases, leaving 12 bases between the germline ends. The CDR3: CASSFTSSGYNEQFF. The CDR3, as DNA: TGTGCCAGCAGCTTCACTAGTAGCGGCTACAATGAGCAGTTCTTC.

This clone was recorded a few times. The CDR3 DNA is TGTGCCAGCAGCCTTCGGACAGGGAATGAAAAACTGTTTTTT. Protein: CASSLRTGNEKLFF. The chain is built from TRBV7-9 and TRBJ1-4; 8 positions match TRBD1. The CDR3 totals 14 residues. CDR1 is SEHNR, CDR2 FQNEAQ, per germline (reference sequence). With 5 bases clipped from V and 5 bases from J, the junction kept 4 bases outside the gene matches.

V and J are TRBV15 and TRBJ1-3; TRBD1 aligns across 7 bases. This CDR3 contains 16 residues. Trimming cost V 2 bases and J 2 bases; bases outside gene matches: 6. The V gene's germline CDR1 is LNHNV and CDR2 YYDKDF (reference sequence). This CDR3 is CATSRPYTGAGNTIYF. The DNA of the CDR3 is TGTGCCACCAGCAGACCCTACACAGGGGCTGGAAACACCATATATTTT.

This clone was observed a few times. The chain couples TRBV4-1 to TRBJ2-7; D not certain. CDR3 size: 14 residues. Trimming removed 0 bases from V and 2 bases from J, with 8 bases in between. From germline, CDR1 is MGHRA and CDR2 YSYEKL. Here the CDR3 reads CASSQDEAAYEQYF. The CDR3 region has the DNA TGCGCCAGCAGCCAAGACGAGGCTGCCTACGAGCAGTACTTC.

The V and J genes are TRBV6-5 and TRBJ2-2, with 7 positions matching TRBD1. Unmatched junction bases numbered 10, after V lost 4 bases and J lost 5 bases. The CDR3 spans 16 residues. Germline V gene lookup returns CDR1 MNHEY and CDR2 SVGAGI. The CDR3, as DNA: TGTGCCAGCAGTTTAATGACAGGGTCGGGAACCGGGGAGCTGTTTTTT. Its protein is CASSLMTGSGTGELFF.

This clone was seen only a few times. The J gene is TRBJ2-5, the V gene TRBV29-1, with D perhaps matching TRBD2 (6 bases). The V gene lost 6 bases and the J gene lost 3 bases, with 20 bases spanning the gap. The CDR3 totals 15 residues. Germline CDR1 SQVTM, CDR2 ANQGSEA. CDR3 bases: TGCAGCGTCCCACTCCTTACTAGCAGTAAAGAGACCCAGTACTTC. It codes for CSVPLLTSSKETQYF. The variable domain in full, completed from reference TRBV29-1 and TRBJ2-5, reads SAVISQKPSRDICQRGTSLTIQCQVDSQVTMMFWYRQQPGQSLTLIATANQGSEATYESGFVIDKFPISRPNLTFSTLTVSNMSPEDSSIYLCSVPLLTSSKETQYFGPGTRLLVL.

The chain combines TRBV9 with TRBJ2-2, with TRBD1 identical over 8 bases. Per germline, CDR1 SGDLS and CDR2 YYNGEE. The V and J ends lost 0 bases and 2 bases, in that order; junction bases with no gene match: 12. The CDR3 covers 19 residues. The CDR3 coding sequence is TGTGCCAGCAGCGTAGACATTATTTGGGGACAGGTTAACACCGGGGAGCTGTTTTTT. It encodes CASSVDIIWGQVNTGELFF.

The rearrangement links TRBV5-4 to TRBJ1-4; D may be TRBD1 (6 bases). V was cut by 3 bases and J by 8 bases, with 17 bases left in between. The CDR3 runs to 15 residues. Germline V gene data show CDR1 as SGHNT and CDR2 as YYREEE (reference sequence). In DNA, the CDR3 is TGTGCCAGCAGCTATGGAGGGGGACTAGGCGAAAAACTGTTTTTT. It codes for CASSYGGGLGEKLFF.

The rearrangement joins TRBV6-5 to TRBJ1-1; TRBD1 agrees at 11 bases. Unmatched junction bases numbered 4, after V lost 2 bases and J lost 5 bases. The germline CDR1 and CDR2 sequences are MNHEY and SVGAGI. The CDR3 has 15 amino acids. The chain's CDR3 is CASSYGQGASTEAFF. The CDR3 DNA reads TGTGCCAGCAGTTACGGACAGGGGGCTTCGACTGAAGCTTTCTTT.

This clone has a handful of counts. The chain carries TRBV10-2 and TRBJ2-5; TRBD2 aligns across 7 bases. There are 15 residues in the CDR3. The V gene end was trimmed by 0 bases and the J gene end by 5 bases; junction bases not matched to a gene: 6. Per the germline V gene, CDR1 is WSHSY and CDR2 is SAAADI. The CDR3 is CASSESASGGETQYF. CDR3 coding DNA: TGCGCCAGCAGTGAGTCGGCTAGCGGAGGGGAGACCCAGTACTTC.